This T cell receptor (beta chain) was identified during a study of T cells in Graves' hyperthyroidism and ophthalmopathy. Stable hyperthyroidism: no ophthalmopathy progression over 18 months of follow-up. Together with thyroid ultrasound, orbital computed tomography, serum thyroxine and TRAb, clinical symptoms were used for diagnoses. There are many counts of this clonotype. Its antigen is currently unknown. Whole-study results and caveats: In validation, the model predicted ophthalmopathy. These predictions came a median approximately 6.5 months before onset.

CDR1 GTSNPN and CDR2 SVGIG come from the germline V gene (reference sequence). The CDR3 spans 13 residues. After removal of 5 bases from V and 8 bases from J, the junction contained 9 bases not matched to a gene. RNA transcripts provided the source from which TCR beta CDR3 regions were amplified. First-round RT-PCR targeting the TCR CDR3 was performed with the HTBI primer set. TCRdb fed the multiplex PCR reads into MiXCR, producing one record per CDR3 protein. The sample carries a few hundred thousand distinct CDR3 sequences, more than 13% recorded once. This clonotype was sampled from a woman aged 25 to 39 with Graves' hyperthyroidism. The V and J genes are TRBV30 and TRBJ2-1; 7 bases are shared with TRBD2. The material sequenced was blood. The CDR3 region has the DNA TGTGCCTGGTCCCGAGCGGGACCCGATGAGCAGTTCTTC. Its translation is CAWSRAGPDEQFF.